This T cell receptor beta chain stems from a study of T cells in Graves' hyperthyroidism and ophthalmopathy. This clonotype has a count of ten or more. Its cognate antigen is unknown. The study left out patients who had uncontrolled infection, other autoimmune disease, pregnancy or lactation. The CDR3 sequence is 13 residues long. V was clipped by 4 bases and J by 7 bases; unmatched bases: 8. The germline V gene encodes CDR1 SGDLS and CDR2 YYNGEE. Amplified TCR beta CDR3 regions derived from RNA transcripts. The HTBI primer set was used in a first-round RT-PCR of the TCR CDR3. TCRdb redid the calling of the multiplex PCR reads with MiXCR, one entry per CDR3 protein. The data show approximately 520,000 distinct CDR3 sequences, less than 25% seen once. Study-level findings and limits: Most thyroid clonotypes with frequency above 0.001 were detected in blood. Stable hyperthyroidism was told apart from ophthalmopathy by a model built on 13 V-J features.

The sequenced sample was blood. The origin of this receptor is a man between 18 and 35 years old with Graves' hyperthyroidism. V gene TRBV9 combines with J gene TRBJ2-7; 7 nucleotides agree with TRBD1. CDR3 residues: CASSLATGREQYF. The CDR3 DNA reads TGTGCCAGCAGCTTAGCGACAGGGCGAGAGCAGTACTTC.